The present T cell receptor (beta chain) was sequenced within a study of blood T cell repertoires in COVID-19. Profiling relied on immunoSEQ multiplex PCR, and the TCRdb table lists in-frame clones only, not all of them. Of 250,000 to 350,000 clones listed, 85% to 90% are singletons. Seattle participants joined during active infection and were tracked over time. This CDR3 comprises 14 residues. Germline CDR1 is LNHDA and CDR2 is SQIVND (reference sequence). V was cut by 3 bases and J by 0 bases, with 9 bases left in between. The chain employs TRBV19 and TRBJ2-7, with D possibly TRBD2 on 6 matching bases. The specimen sequenced was peripheral blood. This clonotype originated in a woman between 25 and 40 years old with COVID-19, enrolled during active disease. The CDR3: CASSMRGTSYEQYF. The CDR3 DNA reads TGTGCCAGTAGTATGCGGGGAACCTCCTACGAGCAGTACTTC.